The 32 T cell receptor beta chains given below trace back to one sample, sequenced in a study of T cell repertoires in cytomegalovirus infection. MiXCR, run by TCRdb on the reads, gives a single entry per CDR3 protein. The sample has more than 400,000 distinct CDR3 sequences, less than 30% seen once. The sequenced material came from PBMCs. These receptors all stem from a human donor in good health (CMV status not recorded). Some clones in this sample may be carry-over from other donors' samples.

The rearrangement links TRBV6-8 to TRBJ2-7, with 10 bases that match TRBD2. The CDR3 is 15 amino acids. Unmatched junction bases numbered 3, after V lost 0 bases and J lost 4 bases. In germline, CDR1 is MNHGY, CDR2 SAAAGT. The CDR3 region has the DNA TGTGCCAGCAGTTACTCAGCAGCGGGAGGGTACGAGCAGTACGTC. Translated, it gives CASSYSAAGGYEQYV.

The chain is built from TRBV27 and TRBJ1-4; D call uncertain. V was cut by 2 bases and J by 7 bases, with 11 bases left in between. Germline CDR1 MNHEY, CDR2 SMNVEV (reference sequence). CDR3 length: 14 residues. DNA for the CDR3: TGTGCCAGCAGTTTAAAGTGGCTTGGTGAAAAACTGTTTTTT. This gives the protein CASSLKWLGEKLFF.

Of note for this clonotype: The junction departs from germline at one end; a sequencing error may be responsible. The chain employs TRBV29-1 and TRBJ1-2; no firm D call. The germline V gene encodes CDR1 SQVTM and CDR2 ANQGSEA. The CDR3 is made up of 12 amino acids. This chain's CDR3 is CSVEGSNYGYTF. CDR3 nucleotides: TGCAGCGTCGAAGGAAGTAACTATGGCTACACCTTC.

This clonotype was picked up many times. The chain uses TRBV12-3 or TRBV12-4 and TRBJ1-1; D possibly corresponds to TRBD1 (5 bases). This CDR3 spans 11 amino acids. Deletions cut 7 bases from V and 5 bases from J, with 8 bases between. For the CDR3, the DNA is TGTGCCAGCATGGGGGTAACTGAAGCTTTCTTT. This gives the protein CASMGVTEAFF.

This clonotype turned up a few times. The junction departs from the called germline gene at one end, perhaps through a read error. V and J are TRBV12-3 or TRBV12-4 and TRBJ1-1, with TRBD1 identical over 7 bases. This CDR3 comprises 13 residues. This CDR3 reads CASNRGLKTEAFF. The CDR3 DNA is TGTGCCAGCAACAGGGGCTTGAAGACTGAAGCTTTCTTT.

This clonotype was seen more than once but under ten times. This chain uses TRBV11-1 with TRBJ2-7; no clear D gene. The CDR3 consists of 12 residues. Trimming took off 5 bases at V and 5 bases at J, with 10 bases between the two ends. Germline values: CDR1 SGHAT, CDR2 FQDESV (reference sequence). The CDR3, as DNA: TGTGCCAGCAGCGCGCTAGTTCACGAGCAGTACTTC. Residues: CASSALVHEQYF.

V is TRBV7-2 and J is TRBJ2-1, with D uncertain. This CDR3 is built from 13 residues. Trimming removed 3 bases from V and 8 bases from J, with 11 bases in between. In germline, CDR1 is SGHTA, CDR2 FQGNSA. CDR3 region: CASSFRLADEQFF. The CDR3 DNA reads as TGTGCCAGCAGCTTTCGGCTCGCGGATGAGCAGTTCTTC.

This clonotype turned up a few times. The V gene is TRBV6-2 or TRBV6-3, the J gene TRBJ2-7, with TRBD2 identical over 8 bases. The CDR3 loop spans 15 amino acids. The germline V gene has CDR1 MNHEY and CDR2 SVGEGT. V gave up 10 bases and J gave up 0 bases; unmatched junction bases: 11. This chain's CDR3 is CATKGAGVASYEQYV. DNA for the CDR3: TGTGCCACCAAAGGAGCGGGAGTGGCCTCCTACGAGCAGTACGTC.

This chain links TRBV4-3 with TRBJ1-1, with a tentative D call TRBD1 (5 bases). Germline lookup yields CDR1 LGHNA and CDR2 YSLEER. The CDR3 spans 17 residues. V shed 0 bases and J shed 2 bases, with 16 bases lying between them. The CDR3 protein is CASSQEFGAAFNTEAFF. CDR3 DNA: TGCGCCAGCAGCCAAGAGTTCGGGGCCGCTTTTAACACTGAAGCTTTCTTT.

A few counts support this clonotype. The chain recombines TRBV19 with TRBJ1-5, with 9 nucleotides matching TRBD1. Germline assignment: CDR1 LNHDA and CDR2 SQIVND (reference sequence). The CDR3 spans 14 residues. Trimming took 5 bases from V and 3 from J; bases not matched to a gene: 2. The CDR3 spells CASSGTGLNQPQHF. CDR3 sequence (DNA): TGTGCCAGTAGTGGGACAGGGCTCAATCAGCCCCAGCATTTT. The variable domain in full, with the rest retrieved from reference TRBV19 and TRBJ1-5, is DGGITQSPKYLFRKEGQNVTLSCEQNLNHDAMYWYRQDPGQGLRLIYYSQIVNDFQKGDIAEGYSVSREKKESFPLTVTSAQKNPTAFYLCASSGTGLNQPQHFGDGTRLSIL.

This clonotype was observed a few times. The chain carries TRBV12-3 or TRBV12-4 and TRBJ2-7, with 9 positions matching TRBD1. With V trimmed by 5 bases and J by 7 bases, 6 bases remained unmatched. The CDR3 length is 13 residues. The CDR3 nucleotides read TGTGCCAGCAGTCCCACAGGGGGCGAGGAGCAGTACTTC. It codes for CASSPTGGEEQYF.

In its sample, this clonotype was seen a few times. The chain uses TRBV6-2 or TRBV6-3 and TRBJ2-3, with D perhaps assigned TRBD1 or TRBD2 (6 bases each). From germline, CDR1 is MNHEY and CDR2 SVGEGT. Trimming pared 4 bases from V and 2 bases from J, leaving 19 bases between. The CDR3 has 17 amino acids. For the CDR3, the DNA is TGTGCCAGCAGTTTTTGGACCACCGGGGGCTTCACAGATACGCAGTATTTT. Its translation: CASSFWTTGGFTDTQYF.

This clonotype has more than one count but fewer than ten. The chain employs TRBV4-1 and TRBJ1-1; D is unclear. This CDR3 has 17 amino acids. V was pared by 1 base and J by 0 bases, with 15 bases between. The germline gives CDR1 MGHRA, CDR2 YSYEKL. CDR3 loop: CASSQVRPISLNTEAFF. In nucleotides, the CDR3 is TGCGCCAGCAGCCAAGTTCGACCGATTAGCTTGAACACTGAAGCTTTCTTT.

This chain joins TRBV5-8 and TRBJ2-1; 8 bases are a match to TRBD2. The germline V gene has CDR1 SGHTS and CDR2 YDEGEE. The junction had 9 bases not matched to a gene; V was cut back by 1 base and J by 9 bases. The length of the CDR3 is 15 residues. This chain's CDR3 is CASSLFAGGSPEQFF. The CDR3 DNA reads as TGTGCCAGCAGCTTGTTCGCGGGAGGTAGTCCTGAGCAGTTCTTC. The full variable domain, its missing parts supplied by reference TRBV5-8 and TRBJ2-1, is EAGVTQSPTHLIKTRGQQATLRCSPISGHTSVYWYQQALGLGLQFLLWYDEGEERNRGNFPPRFSGRQFPNYSSELNVNALELEDSALYLCASSLFAGGSPEQFFGPGTRLTVL.

V gene TRBV24-1 combines with J gene TRBJ1-1, with D perhaps matching TRBD1 (6 bases). This CDR3 contains 16 residues. V shed 3 bases and J shed 4 bases, with 17 bases lying between them. The germline gives CDR1 KGHDR, CDR2 SFDVKD. CDR3 sequence: CATSDRGGTNPTEAFF. The CDR3 DNA reads as TGTGCCACCAGTGATAGGGGGGGGACAAACCCCACTGAAGCTTTCTTT.

This clonotype has a handful of counts. The V call is TRBV7-2, the J call TRBJ2-1; tentative D call: TRBD2 (7 bases). Trimming cost V 3 bases and J 7 bases, with 19 bases left between them. The V gene's germline CDR1 is SGHTA and CDR2 FQGNSA. The CDR3 totals 16 residues. Here the CDR3 reads CASSLTRGGYQNEQFF. The CDR3 bases are TGTGCCAGCAGCTTGACTAGGGGGGGATACCAAAATGAGCAGTTCTTC. Together with reference TRBV7-2 and TRBJ2-1, the CDR3 gives the full variable domain: GAGVSQSPSNKVTEKGKDVELRCDPISGHTALYWYRQSLGQGLEFLIYFQGNSAPDKSGLPSDRFSAERTGGSVSTLTIQRTQQEDSAVYLCASSLTRGGYQNEQFFGPGTRLTVL.

The chain is built from TRBV28 and TRBJ1-6; D not resolved. Germline loops: CDR1 MDHEN, CDR2 SYDVKM. The CDR3 extends over 13 amino acids. Trimming cost V 8 bases and J 1 base, with 6 bases left between them. Here the CDR3 reads CASRGSYNSPLHF. The CDR3 region has the DNA TGTGCCAGCCGAGGATCCTATAATTCACCCCTCCACTTT.

This clonotype was counted between two and nine times. The genes are TRBV7-2 and TRBJ1-5; 10 nucleotides line up with TRBD1. The germline V gene encodes CDR1 SGHTA and CDR2 FQGNSA. This CDR3 comprises 16 residues. Germline trimming cut 3 bases from V and 3 bases from J; bases unmatched to any gene: 5. CDR3 bases: TGTGCCAGCAGCTTCGGGACAGGGGCGATCAATCAGCCCCAGCATTTT. Protein product: CASSFGTGAINQPQHF.

This clonotype has more than one count but fewer than ten. The rearrangement links TRBV3-1 to TRBJ1-1; the D gene is possibly TRBD1 (6 bases). Trimming cost V 5 bases and J 8 bases, with 18 bases left between them. Germline V gene data show CDR1 as LGHDT and CDR2 as YNNKEL (reference sequence). The CDR3 runs to 14 residues. The CDR3 loop reads CASSSWEGGAEAFF. Here the CDR3 DNA reads TGTGCCAGCAGCTCCTGGGAAGGGGGGGCCGAAGCTTTCTTT.

This clonotype was observed at least ten times. The chain employs TRBV7-6 and TRBJ2-1; 12 nucleotides match TRBD2. The germline V gene has CDR1 SGHVS and CDR2 FNYEAQ. V was pared by 1 base and J by 9 bases, with 1 base of the junction left unmatched. The CDR3 is made up of 14 amino acids. The CDR3 DNA sequence: TGTGCCAGCAGCTTAGGACTAGCGGGAGTTGAGCAGTTCTTC. It translates to CASSLGLAGVEQFF. The entire variable domain, with the rest obtained from reference TRBV7-6 and TRBJ2-1, is as follows: GAGVSQSPRYKVTKRGQDVALRCDPISGHVSLYWYRQALGQGPEFLTYFNYEAQQDKSGLPNDRFSAERPEGSISTLTIQRTEQRDSAMYRCASSLGLAGVEQFFGPGTRLTVL.

The V gene is TRBV12-3 or TRBV12-4, the J gene TRBJ1-5; tentative D call: TRBD1 (5 bases). This CDR3 is built from 15 residues. The ends were cut back, 5 bases at V and 5 bases at J, with 16 bases in the middle. CDR3 DNA: TGTGCCAGCAGTATCGGGCCAAGAGGGGATCAGCCCCAGCATTTT. Encoded protein: CASSIGPRGDQPQHF.

This clonotype came up many times. The rearrangement joins TRBV7-9 to TRBJ2-1; D remains ambiguous. Per the germline V gene, CDR1 is SEHNR and CDR2 is FQNEAQ (reference sequence). The length of the CDR3 is 11 residues. Deletions cut 2 bases from V and 9 bases from J, with 5 bases between. CDR3 coding DNA: TGTGCCAGCAGCTTATACGGTGAGCAGTTCTTC. Its protein is CASSLYGEQFF.

The V and J genes are TRBV12-3 or TRBV12-4 and TRBJ1-6; the D is unclear. V was clipped by 6 bases and J by 0 bases, with 12 bases between them. This CDR3 is built from 16 residues. The CDR3 region has the DNA TGTGCCAGCAGAAATACTAAGAGCTCCTATAATTCACCCCTCCACTTT. This encodes CASRNTKSSYNSPLHF.

This clonotype was recorded at least ten times. The V gene is TRBV7-9, the J gene TRBJ2-1; D is unresolved. Germline CDR1 and CDR2: SEHNR and FQNEAQ (reference sequence). The CDR3 is 11 amino acids. V lost 3 bases, J lost 8 bases, and 5 bases lay in between. CDR3 DNA sequence: TGTGCCAGCAGCTTCCTTGATGAGCAGTTCTTC. It specifies CASSFLDEQFF. Supplemented by reference TRBV7-9 and TRBJ2-1, the full variable domain reads DTGVSQNPRHKITKRGQNVTFRCDPISEHNRLYWYRQTLGQGPEFLTYFQNEAQLEKSRLLSDRFSAERPKGSFSTLEIQRTEQGDSAMYLCASSFLDEQFFGPGTRLTVL.

This clonotype was counted at least ten times. The chain has TRBV7-2 and TRBJ2-5, with D perhaps being TRBD1 or TRBD2 (5 bases each). The CDR3 runs to 16 residues. The V gene lost 0 bases and the J gene lost 5 bases, with 16 bases spanning the gap. Germline V gene sequence: CDR1 SGHTA, CDR2 FQGNSA. The CDR3 is CASSLAVGVRGETQYF. The CDR3 bases are TGTGCCAGCAGCTTAGCGGTAGGGGTCCGCGGGGAGACCCAGTACTTC. Full variable domain (rest looked up from reference TRBV7-2 and TRBJ2-5): GAGVSQSPSNKVTEKGKDVELRCDPISGHTALYWYRQSLGQGLEFLIYFQGNSAPDKSGLPSDRFSAERTGGSVSTLTIQRTQQEDSAVYLCASSLAVGVRGETQYFGPGTRLLVL.

In this sample, this clonotype turned up a few times. This chain connects TRBV6-1 to TRBJ1-1; possibly TRBD1 for D (5 bases). Trimming removed 1 base from V and 5 bases from J, with 11 bases in between. CDR1 and CDR2 from the germline V gene are MNHNS and SASEGT. CDR3 size: 14 residues. This chain's CDR3 is CASSEDPGYTEAFF. CDR3 sequence (DNA): TGTGCCAGCAGTGAAGATCCAGGGTATACTGAAGCTTTCTTT.

The chain is built from TRBV20-1 and TRBJ2-7, with TRBD2 matching over 7 bases. J was trimmed by 5 bases and V by 3 bases; bases with no gene match: 7. Looked up from germline, CDR1 is DFQATT and CDR2 is SNEGSKA (reference sequence). The CDR3 totals 13 residues. The CDR3 nucleotides are TGCAGTGCTAGTAAGGCGGGAGTCCACGAGCAGTACTTC. It encodes CSASKAGVHEQYF.

The genes are TRBV24-1 and TRBJ2-1; 7 nucleotides align to TRBD1. Germline V gene sequence: CDR1 KGHDR, CDR2 SFDVKD. The CDR3 extends over 14 amino acids. V trimming: 4 bases; J trimming: 4 bases; junction bases outside the gene matches: 3. CDR3 residues: CATSDGTAYNEQFF. The CDR3 DNA reads as TGTGCCACCAGTGACGGGACAGCATACAATGAGCAGTTCTTC.

The chain links TRBV4-3 to TRBJ1-6; TRBD1 is a possible D gene (5 bases). Per germline, CDR1 LGHNA and CDR2 YSLEER. This CDR3 comprises 13 residues. Trimming pared 4 bases from V and 10 bases from J, leaving 11 bases between. CDR3 sequence: CASSRGSDSPLHF. DNA for the CDR3: TGCGCCAGCAGCCGGGGCTCCGACTCACCCCTCCACTTT.

This clonotype showed up just a few times. The chain couples TRBV6-5 to TRBJ1-3; D is undetermined. The V and J ends lost 2 bases and 2 bases respectively, with 7 bases between them. Germline CDR1 is MNHEY and CDR2 is SVGAGI. The CDR3 loop spans 14 amino acids. DNA of the CDR3: TGTGCCAGCAGTTACGACTTGGCTGGAAACACCATATATTTT. The encoded protein is CASSYDLAGNTIYF.

V is TRBV2 and J is TRBJ1-2; D unresolved. CDR3 length: 14 residues. The V gene lost 2 bases and the J gene lost 1 base, with 8 bases spanning the gap. Germline V CDR1 and CDR2: SNHLY, FYNNEI. DNA for the CDR3: TGTGCCAGCAGTGAAAGAGAGGGTAACTATGGCTACACCTTC. Translating it yields CASSEREGNYGYTF.

This clonotype was found a few times. This chain connects TRBV10-3 to TRBJ2-6; D is undetermined. V was clipped by 8 bases and J by 4 bases, with 15 bases between them. The CDR3 extends over 15 amino acids. Per the germline V gene, CDR1 is ENHRY and CDR2 is SYGVKD. In nucleotides, the CDR3 is TGTGCCATCGGCAGTTCCGGTATCGGGGCCAACGTCCTGACTTTC. Amino acid sequence: CAIGSSGIGANVLTF.